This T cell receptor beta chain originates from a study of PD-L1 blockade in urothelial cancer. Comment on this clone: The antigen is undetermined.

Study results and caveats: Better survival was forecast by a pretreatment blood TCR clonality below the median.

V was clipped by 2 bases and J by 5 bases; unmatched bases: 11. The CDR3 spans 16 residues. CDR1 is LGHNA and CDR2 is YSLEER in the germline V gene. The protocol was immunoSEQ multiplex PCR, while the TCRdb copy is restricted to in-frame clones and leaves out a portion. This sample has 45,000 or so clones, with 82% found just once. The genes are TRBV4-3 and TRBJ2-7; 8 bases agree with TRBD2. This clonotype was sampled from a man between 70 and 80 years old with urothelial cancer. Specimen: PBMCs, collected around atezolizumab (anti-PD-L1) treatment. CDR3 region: CASSQSGGSGFDEQYF. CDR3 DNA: TGCGCCAGCAGCCAATCGGGGGGGAGCGGTTTCGACGAGCAGTACTTC.